This T cell receptor (beta chain) emerged from a study of cytomegalovirus exposure and HLA in healthy donors. As regards this clone: Its matching antigen is unknown.

Study-wide results and caveats: The presence/absence work took it that sequencing depth was about the same across donors. The study found most TCR sequences rare, yet found some public TCRs in many donors.

The CDR3 loop spans 12 amino acids. Trimming cost V 3 bases and J 4 bases; bases outside gene matches: 2. The germline CDR1 and CDR2 sequences are GTSNPN and SVGIG (reference sequence). At collection, donors were nominally healthy, but unrecorded immune exposures were probable. The PCR employed 60 Vbeta primers together with 13 Jbeta primers. Profiled with immunoSEQ multiplex PCR; TCRdb holds only in-frame clones, not every one. The sample gives hundreds of thousands of clones, roughly 87% of which show up once; 4.5% to 7% is in the top ten. The sequenced material came from PBMCs. V is TRBV30 and J is TRBJ1-2, with 7 bases lining up with TRBD1. The TCR originated in a man aged 40-49 years in good health and CMV-seropositive. The CDR3 protein is CAWRRDSYGYTF. CDR3 bases: TGTGCCTGGAGGCGGGACAGCTATGGCTACACCTTC.